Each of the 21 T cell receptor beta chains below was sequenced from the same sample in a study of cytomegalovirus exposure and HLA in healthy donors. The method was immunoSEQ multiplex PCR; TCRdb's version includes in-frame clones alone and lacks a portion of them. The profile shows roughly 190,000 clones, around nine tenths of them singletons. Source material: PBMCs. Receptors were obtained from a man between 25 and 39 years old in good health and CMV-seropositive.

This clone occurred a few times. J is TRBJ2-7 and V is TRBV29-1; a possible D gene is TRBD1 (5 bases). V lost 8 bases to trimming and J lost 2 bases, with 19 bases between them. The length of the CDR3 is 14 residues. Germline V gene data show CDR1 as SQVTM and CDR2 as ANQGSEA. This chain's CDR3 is CSRYGFLGPYEQYF. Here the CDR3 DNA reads TGCAGCCGTTACGGGTTTTTGGGGCCCTACGAGCAGTACTTC.

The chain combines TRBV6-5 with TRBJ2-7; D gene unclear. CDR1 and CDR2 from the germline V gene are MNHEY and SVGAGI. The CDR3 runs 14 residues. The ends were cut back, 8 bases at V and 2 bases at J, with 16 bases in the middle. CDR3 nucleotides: TGTGCCAGCCCCTCCGGCGGAGCAGCCTACGAGCAGTACTTC. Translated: CASPSGGAAYEQYF.

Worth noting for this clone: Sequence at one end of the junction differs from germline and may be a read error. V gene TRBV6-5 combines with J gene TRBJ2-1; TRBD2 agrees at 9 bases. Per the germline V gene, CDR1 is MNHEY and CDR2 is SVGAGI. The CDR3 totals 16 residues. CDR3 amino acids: CASSHSSGKIWNEQFF. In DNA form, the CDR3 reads TGTGCCAGCAGTCACTCTAGCGGGAAAATATGGAATGAGCAGTTCTTC.

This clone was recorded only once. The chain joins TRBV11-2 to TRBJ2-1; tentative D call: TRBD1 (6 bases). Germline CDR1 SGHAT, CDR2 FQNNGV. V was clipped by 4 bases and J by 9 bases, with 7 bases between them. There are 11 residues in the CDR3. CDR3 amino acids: CASSSGVEQFF. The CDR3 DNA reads TGTGCCAGCAGCTCAGGGGTTGAGCAGTTCTTC. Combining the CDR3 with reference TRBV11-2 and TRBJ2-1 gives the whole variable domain EAGVAQSPRYKIIEKRQSVAFWCNPISGHATLYWYQQILGQGPKLLIQFQNNGVVDDSQLPKDRFSAERLKGVDSTLKIQPAKLEDSAVYLCASSSGVEQFFGPGTRLTVL.

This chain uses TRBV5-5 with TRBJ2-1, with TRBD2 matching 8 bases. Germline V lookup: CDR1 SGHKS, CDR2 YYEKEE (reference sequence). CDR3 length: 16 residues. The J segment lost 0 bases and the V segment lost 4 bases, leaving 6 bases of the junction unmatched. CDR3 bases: TGTGCCAGCAGCACCCTAGCGGGCCTCTCCTACAATGAGCAGTTCTTC. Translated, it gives CASSTLAGLSYNEQFF.

CDR3 residues: CASSFKAGWETQYF. CDR3 bases: TGTGCCAGCAGCTTTAAGGCGGGGTGGGAGACCCAGTACTTC. The chain is built from TRBV7-6 and TRBJ2-5; D might be TRBD2 (6 bases). The germline CDR1 and CDR2 sequences are SGHVS and FNYEAQ. The CDR3 sequence is 14 residues long. The germline V and J ends were trimmed by 3 bases and 5 bases, with 13 bases remaining between them.

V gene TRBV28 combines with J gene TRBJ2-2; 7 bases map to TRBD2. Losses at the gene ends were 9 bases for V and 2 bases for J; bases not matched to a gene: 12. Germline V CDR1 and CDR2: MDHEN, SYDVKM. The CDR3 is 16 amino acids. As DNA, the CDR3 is TGTGCCAGTGCGGTCGCTAGCGGATCTAACACCGGGGAGCTGTTTTTT. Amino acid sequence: CASAVASGSNTGELFF.

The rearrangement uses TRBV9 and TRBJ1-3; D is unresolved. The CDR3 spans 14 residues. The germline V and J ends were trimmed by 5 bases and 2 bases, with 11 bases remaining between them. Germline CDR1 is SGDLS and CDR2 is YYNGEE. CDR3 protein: CASRAGSTGNTIYF. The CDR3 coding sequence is TGTGCCAGCAGGGCAGGAAGCACTGGAAACACCATATATTTT.

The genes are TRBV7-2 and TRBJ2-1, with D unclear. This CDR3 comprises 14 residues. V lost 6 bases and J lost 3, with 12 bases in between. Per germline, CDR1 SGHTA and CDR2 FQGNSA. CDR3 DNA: TGTGCCAGCAGGTCCGGCTGGGACTACAATGAGCAGTTCTTC. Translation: CASRSGWDYNEQFF.

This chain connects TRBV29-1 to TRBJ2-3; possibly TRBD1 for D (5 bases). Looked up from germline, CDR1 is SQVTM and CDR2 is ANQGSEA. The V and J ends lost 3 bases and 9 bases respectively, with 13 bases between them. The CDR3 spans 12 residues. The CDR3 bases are TGCAGCGTTGATTTAGGGGCACCCACGCAGTATTTT. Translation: CSVDLGAPTQYF.

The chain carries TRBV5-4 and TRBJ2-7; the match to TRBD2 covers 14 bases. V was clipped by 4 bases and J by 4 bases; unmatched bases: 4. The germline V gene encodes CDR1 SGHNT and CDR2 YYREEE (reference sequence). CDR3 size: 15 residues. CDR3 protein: CASSGGLAGDYEQYF. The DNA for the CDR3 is TGTGCCAGCAGCGGGGGACTAGCGGGAGATTACGAGCAGTACTTC.

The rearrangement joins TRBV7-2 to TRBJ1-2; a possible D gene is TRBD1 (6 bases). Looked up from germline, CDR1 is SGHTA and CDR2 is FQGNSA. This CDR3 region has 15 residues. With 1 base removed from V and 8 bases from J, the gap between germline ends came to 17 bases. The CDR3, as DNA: TGTGCCAGCAGCTTAGTCCAGGGGACTTGGAAAGGCTACACCTTC. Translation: CASSLVQGTWKGYTF.

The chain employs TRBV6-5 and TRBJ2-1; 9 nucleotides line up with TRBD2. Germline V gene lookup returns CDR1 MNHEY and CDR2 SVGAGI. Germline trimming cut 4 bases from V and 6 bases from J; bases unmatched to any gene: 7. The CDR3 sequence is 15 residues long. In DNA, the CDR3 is TGTGCCAGCAGTTTCATAGCGGGAGCTGGCAATGAGCAGTTCTTC. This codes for CASSFIAGAGNEQFF.

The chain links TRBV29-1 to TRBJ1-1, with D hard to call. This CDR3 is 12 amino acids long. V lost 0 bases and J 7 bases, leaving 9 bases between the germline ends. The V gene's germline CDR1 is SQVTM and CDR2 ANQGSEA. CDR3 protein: CSVEDPGGEAFF. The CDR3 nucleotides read TGCAGCGTTGAAGATCCGGGCGGTGAAGCTTTCTTT.

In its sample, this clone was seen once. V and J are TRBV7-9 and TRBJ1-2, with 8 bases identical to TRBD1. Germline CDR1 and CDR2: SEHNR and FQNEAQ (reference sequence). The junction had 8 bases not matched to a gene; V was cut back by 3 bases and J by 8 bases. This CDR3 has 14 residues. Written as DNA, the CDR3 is TGTGCCAGCAGCTTTGGACAGGGCCTTAGGGGCTACACCTTC. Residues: CASSFGQGLRGYTF.

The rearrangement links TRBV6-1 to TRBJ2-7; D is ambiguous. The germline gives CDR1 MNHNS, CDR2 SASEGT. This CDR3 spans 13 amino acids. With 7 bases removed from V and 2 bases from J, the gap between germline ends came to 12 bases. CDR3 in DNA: TGTGCCAGCATCTCCGACGGTCCCTACGAGCAGTACTTC. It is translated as CASISDGPYEQYF.

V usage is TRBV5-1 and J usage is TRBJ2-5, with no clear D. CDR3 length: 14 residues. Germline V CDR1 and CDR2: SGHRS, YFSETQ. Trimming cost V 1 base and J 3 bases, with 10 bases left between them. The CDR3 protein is CASSLSTKKETQYF. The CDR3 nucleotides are TGCGCCAGCAGCTTGTCTACAAAGAAAGAGACCCAGTACTTC.

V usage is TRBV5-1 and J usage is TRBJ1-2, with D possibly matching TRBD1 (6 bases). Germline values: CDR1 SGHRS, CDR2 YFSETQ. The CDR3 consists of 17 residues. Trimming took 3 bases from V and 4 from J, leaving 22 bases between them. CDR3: CASSWGGRLTYPYGYTF. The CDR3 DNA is TGCGCCAGCAGCTGGGGGGGGCGCCTGACCTATCCCTATGGCTACACCTTC.

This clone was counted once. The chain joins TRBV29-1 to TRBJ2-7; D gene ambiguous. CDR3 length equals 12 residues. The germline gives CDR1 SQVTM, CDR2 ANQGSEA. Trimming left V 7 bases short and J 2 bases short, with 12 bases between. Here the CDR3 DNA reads TGCAGCGCGGGTACTTCCACCTACGAGCAGTACTTC. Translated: CSAGTSTYEQYF.

CDR3 protein: CASSLERSGQSSYEQYF. In nucleotides, the CDR3 is TGTGCCAGCAGCTTAGAGAGAAGTGGGCAGAGCTCCTACGAGCAGTACTTC. The chain recombines TRBV7-6 with TRBJ2-7; D remains ambiguous. From germline, CDR1 is SGHVS and CDR2 FNYEAQ. This CDR3 has 17 residues. Trimming left V 1 base short and J 0 bases short, with 16 bases between.

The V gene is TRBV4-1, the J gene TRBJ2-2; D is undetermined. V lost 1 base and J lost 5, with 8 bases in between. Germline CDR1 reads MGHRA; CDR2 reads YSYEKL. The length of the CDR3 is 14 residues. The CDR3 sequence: CASSQVFGTGELFF. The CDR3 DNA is TGCGCCAGCAGCCAAGTTTTCGGTACCGGGGAGCTGTTTTTT.